This TCR beta chain was identified during a study of blood T cell repertoires in COVID-19. Only in-frame clones appear in the TCRdb table, and some are missing; sequencing was by immunoSEQ multiplex PCR. The data show 200,000 to 250,000 clones, roughly 89% seen once. This clone was recorded only once. The CDR3 consists of 14 residues. Germline values: CDR1 SGDLS, CDR2 YYNGEE. V dropped 0 bases and J dropped 3 bases, with 9 bases sitting between them. The TCR originated in a woman aged 40-49 years who had recovered from COVID-19. The specimen was PBMCs or T cells enriched from blood (not recorded which). This chain joins TRBV9 and TRBJ1-2, with D hard to call. CDR3 nucleotide sequence: TGTGCCAGCAGCGTAGAGAACAGCCACTATGGCTACACCTTC. This sequence encodes CASSVENSHYGYTF.